Sequencing of this T cell receptor beta chain was carried out in a study of blood T cells in healthy people across ages. Overall study: Per every two T cells, about one barcoded beta molecule was captured by template switching.

Using a J-beta primer mix together with a sample-barcoded 5' primer, a second PCR was run for about 7 to 12 cycles. Each cDNA molecule carried a tag from a template-switch adaptor that contained 12 random nucleotides. MiXCR, run by TCRdb on the 5' RACE reads, gives a single entry per CDR3 protein. There are about 580,000 distinct CDR3 sequences in the sample; about 45% occur only once, and just under 25% lies in the top ten. CDR3 length equals 17 residues. Trimming removed 2 bases at V and 0 bases at J, with 15 bases between. CDR1 and CDR2 (germline): PRHDT, FYEKMQ (reference sequence). The sequence derives from a man older than 75 in good health. The sample taken for sequencing was blood. The J gene is TRBJ2-3, the V gene TRBV13, with D possibly being TRBD2 (6 bases). The DNA of the CDR3 is TGTGCCAGCAGCTTAATGGGCGAGGCGGGAAGCACAGATACGCAGTATTTT. Translation: CASSLMGEAGSTDTQYF.